This TCR beta chain was sequenced during a study of blood T cell repertoires in COVID-19. The overall study: Researchers got acute and convalescent COVID-19 samples from the United States, Italy and Spain. In each case, the material was cDNA or gDNA derived from T cells, B-cell-depleted T cells, or PBMCs.

Participant-given clinical history determined each cohort assignment. Trimming removed 2 bases from V and 6 bases from J, with 11 bases in between. Germline loops: CDR1 MNHEY, CDR2 SVGAGI. CDR3 length: 14 residues. Source study methods: Quantification of nucleated cells was approximated via reference gene primer amplification. Some clones are missing from TCRdb's copy, which holds only in-frame ones; the method was immunoSEQ multiplex PCR. The D gene and trimming were derived from the DNA, and the V and J assignments and clone size from that table. The sample holds 100,000 to 150,000 clones, roughly four fifths seen once.

The sequence was collected from a man in his forties with acute COVID-19. Sequencing input: PBMCs or T cells enriched from blood (not recorded which). V is TRBV6-5 and J is TRBJ1-5; D is unresolved. The CDR3 region is CASSYGSAGQPQHF. The CDR3 DNA reads TGTGCCAGCAGTTACGGTTCTGCGGGTCAGCCCCAGCATTTT.